This is a list of T cell receptor beta chains from one sample in a study of T cell changes during pregnancy in multiple sclerosis. Produced via immunoSEQ multiplex PCR; TCRdb's table is partial and in-frame only. The table lists about 51,000 clones, 80% to 95% of them singletons. Sequenced here: CD4+ T cells from peripheral blood mononuclear cells, sampled in the third trimester of pregnancy. Receptors originate from a female donor with multiple sclerosis, enrolled in a pregnancy study. Each CDR3 is given with its conserved first and last residue. The D gene is left open where the match is weak. Clone size appears in some rows only: once, few, many, or a class for an expanded clone.

D: .
J: TRBJ2-5
V: TRBV28
size: once
DNA: TGTGCCAGCAGTTTGTTTCTTCGGGGGGCAAAGGTGGAAGAGACCCAGTACTTC
CDR3: CASSLFLRGAKVEETQYF

D: TRBD2
J: TRBJ2-1
V: TRBV9
size: once
DNA: TGTGCCAGCAGCGTAGTAGGGACTCCCGGGGGGGAGCAGTTCTTC
CDR3: CASSVVGTPGGEQFF

D: .
J: TRBJ2-7
V: TRBV10-1
size: .
DNA: TGCGCCAGCAGTGAAGTGGGGCTCCCCTTGGAAGAGCAGTACTTC
CDR3: CASSEVGLPLEEQYF

D: .
J: TRBJ1-5
V: TRBV7-6
size: .
DNA: TGTGCCAGCAGCTCAGCCGGGCAGCCCCAGCATTTT
CDR3: CASSSAGQPQHF

D: TRBD2
J: TRBJ2-3
V: TRBV11-2
size: .
DNA: TGTGCCAGCAGCCTACGGGCTAGCGGGGCTCCCACAGATACGCAGTATTTT
CDR3: CASSLRASGAPTDTQYF

D: TRBD2
J: TRBJ2-1
V: TRBV7-3
size: .
DNA: TGTGCCAGCAGCCGACTAGCGGGAGGCGGTGAGCAGTTCTTC
CDR3: CASSRLAGGGEQFF

D: TRBD1
J: TRBJ2-2
V: TRBV5-1
size: .
DNA: TGCGCCAGCCGCCCGATCCCAGGGGGAGACACCGGGGAGCTGTTTTTT
CDR3: CASRPIPGGDTGELFF

D: .
J: TRBJ2-1
V: TRBV19
size: few
DNA: TGTGCCAGTAGTATCGCAGGGCTCTACAATGAGCAGTTCTTC
CDR3: CASSIAGLYNEQFF

D: TRBD1
J: TRBJ1-1
V: TRBV18
size: .
DNA: TGTGCCAGCTCACTGAAAGACAGGGGGGGAACTGAAGCTTTCTTT
CDR3: CASSLKDRGGTEAFF

D: TRBD1
J: TRBJ1-1
V: TRBV10-3
size: .
DNA: TGTGCCATCAAATTAACAGGGGGCACTGAAGCTTTCTTT
CDR3: CAIKLTGGTEAFF

D: TRBD1
J: TRBJ2-7
V: TRBV15
size: .
DNA: TGTGCCACCAGCAGCCAACAGGGGGGCTCCTACGAGCAGTACTTC
CDR3: CATSSQQGGSYEQYF

D: .
J: TRBJ1-1
V: TRBV19
size: .
DNA: TGTGCCAGTAGTATAGAGGGGGCCGAGAACACTGAAGCTTTCTTT
CDR3: CASSIEGAENTEAFF

D: TRBD2
J: TRBJ2-1
V: TRBV5-1
size: .
DNA: TGCGCCAGCAGCTTGGAATCTGCGGGAGTTAGGAATGAGCAGTTCTTC
CDR3: CASSLESAGVRNEQFF

D: TRBD2
J: TRBJ2-3
V: TRBV7-6
size: .
DNA: TGTGCCAGCAGCTGGACTAGCGGGAGCACAGATACGCAGTATTTT
CDR3: CASSWTSGSTDTQYF

D: TRBD1
J: TRBJ2-6
V: TRBV19
size: .
DNA: TGTGCCAGTAGTCCAGGGGGCTCTGGGGCCAACGTCCTGACTTTC
CDR3: CASSPGGSGANVLTF

D: .
J: TRBJ1-5
V: TRBV2
size: once
DNA: TGTGCCAGCAGTGGGCAGGCCATCAATCAGCCCCAGCATTTT
CDR3: CASSGQAINQPQHF

D: TRBD2
J: TRBJ2-7
V: TRBV28
size: .
DNA: TGTGCCAGCAGTTTACTCTCGGGACTAGCGGGAGGTCACGAGCAGTACTTC
CDR3: CASSLLSGLAGGHEQYF

D: .
J: TRBJ2-7
V: TRBV29-1
size: .
DNA: TGCAGCGTTGGTGTCCGGGGGGAGCAGTACTTC
CDR3: CSVGVRGEQYF

D: .
J: TRBJ1-1
V: TRBV6-5
size: .
DNA: TGTGCCAGCAGTTACGTTGGAGGGAATGAAGCTTTCTTT
CDR3: CASSYVGGNEAFF

D: TRBD1
J: TRBJ2-6
V: TRBV7-4
size: .
DNA: TGTGCCAGCAGTCAAGGACAGGACCTCAACAAGATGGGGGCCAACGTCCTGACTTTC
CDR3: CASSQGQDLNKMGANVLTF

D: .
J: TRBJ2-7
V: TRBV19
size: once
DNA: TGTGCCACCCCGGGACAGCGTTTTTTTAAGGAGGGCTCCTACGAGCAGTACTTC
CDR3: CATPGQRFFKEGSYEQYF

D: .
J: TRBJ2-5
V: TRBV5-6
size: .
DNA: TGTGCCAGCAGCTTGGAGCGTCGGGAGACCCAGTACTTC
CDR3: CASSLERRETQYF

D: .
J: TRBJ2-5
V: TRBV29-1
size: .
DNA: TGCAGCGTTGATTACACCGGGCGGGGGCAGAAAGAGACCCAGTACTTC
CDR3: CSVDYTGRGQKETQYF

D: .
J: TRBJ2-7
V: TRBV29-1
size: .
DNA: TGCAGCGTCCCCCCGGGACACTACGAGCAGTACTTC
CDR3: CSVPPGHYEQYF

D: TRBD2
J: TRBJ2-1
V: TRBV7-9
size: .
DNA: TGTGCCAGCAGCCGAGACGGACTAGCGGGAGATGAGCAGTTCTTC
CDR3: CASSRDGLAGDEQFF

D: .
J: TRBJ2-7
V: TRBV21-1
size: .
DNA: TGTGCCAGCAATCCGACAGGGGCCTACGAGCAGTACTTC
CDR3: CASNPTGAYEQYF

D: .
J: TRBJ1-5
V: TRBV28
size: .
DNA: TGTGCCAGCAGTTTACAGGGGCCAGGTAGCAATCAGCCCCAGCATTTT
CDR3: CASSLQGPGSNQPQHF

D: TRBD2
J: TRBJ2-4
V: TRBV7-2
size: .
DNA: TGTGCCAGCAGCTTAGACGACCCGGGAGGTACCAAAAACATTCAGTACTTC
CDR3: CASSLDDPGGTKNIQYF

D: TRBD2
J: TRBJ2-1
V: TRBV6-5
size: .
DNA: TGTGCCAGCAGTTACGAAGCGGGGGGCAACAATGAGCAGTTCTTC
CDR3: CASSYEAGGNNEQFF

D: TRBD1
J: TRBJ2-5
V: TRBV7-9
size: .
DNA: TGTGCCAGCAGCCTGGGACAGGGCGTAGAGACCCAGTACTTC
CDR3: CASSLGQGVETQYF

D: TRBD1
J: TRBJ2-2
V: TRBV5-1
size: .
DNA: TGCGCCAGCAGCTTGGGGGGCCGGGACAGGGGTCCCGGGGAGCTGTTTTTT
CDR3: CASSLGGRDRGPGELFF

D: TRBD2
J: TRBJ2-2
V: TRBV7-3
size: once
DNA: TGTGCCAGCAGCCGGGGGACTAGCGGGAACACCGGGGAGCTGTTTTTT
CDR3: CASSRGTSGNTGELFF

D: TRBD1
J: TRBJ1-4
V: TRBV7-9
size: .
DNA: TGTGCCAGCAGCTCCTGGACAGGGGGTAATGAAAAACTGTTTTTT
CDR3: CASSSWTGGNEKLFF

D: TRBD1
J: TRBJ1-2
V: TRBV4-2
size: .
DNA: TGTGCCAGCAGCCGAGGACAGGCAAGCGGCGGCTACACCTTC
CDR3: CASSRGQASGGYTF

D: TRBD1
J: TRBJ2-2
V: TRBV28
size: once
DNA: TGTGCCAGCAGAGGACGAGACAGGGGGCTTTCGAACACCGGGGAGCTGTTTTTT
CDR3: CASRGRDRGLSNTGELFF

D: .
J: TRBJ1-2
V: TRBV7-2
size: .
DNA: TGTGCCAGCACCTCGTCCGACAGGATCTATGGCTACACCTTC
CDR3: CASTSSDRIYGYTF

D: TRBD2
J: TRBJ2-2
V: TRBV5-6
size: .
DNA: TGTGCCAGCAGCCGCAGCGGGACCCTCACCGGGGAGCTGTTTTTT
CDR3: CASSRSGTLTGELFF

D: .
J: TRBJ2-7
V: TRBV21-1
size: .
DNA: TGTGCCAGCAGCAGAACGGGACTAGCGAATTACGAGCAGTACTTC
CDR3: CASSRTGLANYEQYF

D: TRBD2
J: TRBJ2-1
V: TRBV7-6
size: .
DNA: TGTGCCAGCAGCTTCGAGCGGGAGAGACCCTACAATGAGCAGTTCTTC
CDR3: CASSFERERPYNEQFF

D: .
J: TRBJ1-1
V: TRBV2
size: .
DNA: TGTGCCAGCAGGGGAGAGGACACTGAAGCTTTCTTT
CDR3: CASRGEDTEAFF

D: .
J: TRBJ2-1
V: TRBV7-9
size: .
DNA: TGTGCCTTCGAGGACCCGAGGGATGATGAGCAGTTCTTC
CDR3: CAFEDPRDDEQFF

D: TRBD2
J: TRBJ2-1
V: TRBV5-1
size: .
DNA: TGCGCCAGCAGCTTGCCGGGCCTAGCGGGAGGCAATGAGCAGTTCTTC
CDR3: CASSLPGLAGGNEQFF